This is a list of T cell receptor beta chains from one sample in a study of blood T cell repertoires in COVID-19. The assay was immunoSEQ multiplex PCR, and TCRdb's table has in-frame clones only and misses some. The table records some 56,000 clones, about 73% of them present only once. Source material: peripheral blood. The receptor source for this set is a woman aged 45-65 years with active or convalescent COVID-19. CDR3s include the opening cysteine and the closing phenylalanine or tryptophan. The D gene is left open where the match is weak. The size entry is marked missing in some rows and otherwise reads once, few, many or a size class.

J gene,V gene,clone size,D gene,CDR3 protein,CDR3 DNA
TRBJ2-7,TRBV10-2,-,TRBD2,CASSKGSAGGIGEQYF,TGCGCCAGCAGTAAGGGGTCAGCGGGAGGAATCGGCGAGCAGTACTTC
TRBJ2-7,TRBV2,-,TRBD1,CASSAEQGLDEQYF,TGTGCCAGCAGCGCCGAACAGGGGCTTGACGAGCAGTACTTC
TRBJ2-1,TRBV3-1/TRBV3-2,-,-,CASRTGGRNEQFF,TGTGCCAGCAGAACCGGCGGTCGTAATGAGCAGTTCTTC
TRBJ2-2,TRBV6-1,-,-,CASSERGRTTGELFF,TGTGCCAGCAGTGAAAGGGGAAGGACCACCGGGGAGCTGTTTTTT
TRBJ2-7,TRBV10-1,-,TRBD2,CASNSMGLAGEQYF,TGCGCCAGCAATTCAATGGGACTAGCGGGAGAGCAGTACTTC
TRBJ2-1,TRBV28,-,-,CASSSSGNPYNEQFF,TGTGCCAGCAGCTCATCCGGGAACCCCTACAATGAGCAGTTCTTC
TRBJ1-1,TRBV27,-,-,CATRKGVGNTEAFF,TGTGCCACCCGAAAAGGGGTGGGGAACACTGAAGCTTTCTTT
TRBJ2-7,TRBV7-9,-,-,CASSTGYEQYF,TGTGCCAGCAGTACAGGCTACGAGCAGTACTTC
TRBJ2-2,TRBV5-4,-,-,CASSTRDTGELFF,TGTGCCAGCAGCACTCGAGACACCGGGGAGCTGTTTTTT
TRBJ1-1,TRBV18,-,-,CASSPSRGNTEAFF,TGTGCCAGCTCACCAAGCAGGGGGAACACTGAAGCTTTCTTT
TRBJ2-7,TRBV2,once,TRBD2,CASSELAGGEQYF,TGTGCCAGCAGTGAACTAGCGGGAGGCGAGCAGTACTTC
TRBJ2-1,TRBV12-3/TRBV12-4,-,-,CASSRVNEQFF,TGTGCCAGCAGCCGTGTGAATGAGCAGTTCTTC
TRBJ1-2,TRBV2,few,TRBD1,CASIILGTAGGGYTF,TGTGCCAGCATTATCCTCGGGACAGCCGGGGGTGGCTACACCTTC
TRBJ2-7,TRBV5-1,-,TRBD1,CASSLTAGGTYEQYF,TGCGCCAGCAGCTTGACTGCAGGGGGAACCTACGAGCAGTACTTC
TRBJ1-1,TRBV6-5,-,-,CASSYTKSTEAFF,TGTGCCAGCAGTTACACTAAGTCCACTGAAGCTTTCTTT
TRBJ2-1,TRBV6-6,-,TRBD1,CASSPPRQGVINEQFF,TGTGCCAGCAGTCCTCCCCGGCAGGGGGTTATCAATGAGCAGTTCTTC
TRBJ2-3,TRBV5-1,-,-,CASSPEVPGTDTQYF,TGCGCCAGCAGCCCGGAGGTCCCTGGCACAGATACGCAGTATTTT
TRBJ1-3,TRBV7-9,few,-,CASSLYVGSSGNTIYF,TGTGCCAGCAGCTTATACGTAGGGAGCTCTGGAAACACCATATATTTT
TRBJ2-1,TRBV27,few,-,CASSSYLGQFF,TGTGCCAGCAGTTCCTATCTCGGGCAGTTCTTC
TRBJ2-5,TRBV11-2,-,TRBD2,CASSLGAGGNQETQYF,TGTGCCAGCAGCTTAGGAGCGGGAGGCAACCAAGAGACCCAGTACTTC
TRBJ1-2,TRBV7-2,-,-,CASSLVSANYGYTF,TGTGCCAGCAGCTTAGTTTCCGCTAATTATGGCTACACCTTC
TRBJ1-1,TRBV24-1,-,TRBD1,CATSDPGQGAFF,TGTGCCACCAGTGACCCGGGACAGGGGGCTTTCTTT
TRBJ2-1,TRBV7-8,-,TRBD2,CASSLAGRRDNEQFF,TGTGCCAGCAGCTTAGCCGGGAGGCGAGACAATGAGCAGTTCTTC
TRBJ2-5,TRBV5-1,-,TRBD1,CASSTETGGETQYF,TGCGCCAGCAGCACCGAAACAGGGGGAGAGACCCAGTACTTC
TRBJ1-5,TRBV28,-,-,CASSLGQRNQPQHF,TGTGCCAGCAGTTTAGGACAGCGCAATCAGCCCCAGCATTTT
TRBJ2-1,TRBV29-1,-,TRBD2,CSVEERGGAYNEQFF,TGCAGCGTTGAAGAACGCGGGGGAGCTTACAATGAGCAGTTCTTC
TRBJ2-7,TRBV7-9,few,TRBD1,CASSRSDRDYEQYF,TGTGCCAGCAGCCGATCGGACAGGGACTACGAGCAGTACTTC
TRBJ1-1,TRBV25-1,few,-,CASSDLGARENTEAFF,TGTGCCAGCAGTGATCTGGGGGCAAGGGAGAACACTGAAGCTTTCTTT
TRBJ2-1,TRBV5-6,-,TRBD2,CASSLFTSGSVQFF,TGTGCCAGCAGCTTGTTTACTAGCGGGAGCGTGCAGTTCTTC
TRBJ1-1,TRBV27,-,-,CASRTLNTEAFF,TGTGCCAGCCGTACACTGAACACTGAAGCTTTCTTT
TRBJ1-6,TRBV2,medium-sized,TRBD1,CASRKDRGGNSPLHF,TGTGCCAGCAGAAAGGACAGGGGGGGTAATTCACCCCTCCACTTT
TRBJ2-7,TRBV10-3,once,-,CAISESRALSYEQYF,TGTGCCATCAGTGAGTCGAGGGCCCTCTCCTACGAGCAGTACTTC
TRBJ1-1,TRBV28,-,-,CASSFYGDTEAFF,TGTGCCAGCAGTTTTTACGGAGACACTGAAGCTTTCTTT
TRBJ2-5,TRBV20-1,-,TRBD2,CSASPPTSGLETQYF,TGCAGTGCTAGTCCTCCGACTAGCGGATTGGAGACCCAGTACTTC
TRBJ1-2,TRBV30,few,-,CAWSVQVDGYTF,TGTGCCTGGAGTGTACAGGTTGACGGCTACACCTTC
TRBJ1-6,TRBV7-9,-,TRBD1,CASSPLGQGDNSPLHF,TGTGCCAGCAGCCCCTTAGGACAGGGAGATAATTCACCCCTCCACTTT
TRBJ1-2,TRBV7-9,-,TRBD1,CASSFTMGTGGSHYGYTF,TGTGCCAGCAGCTTCACTATGGGGACAGGGGGCAGTCACTATGGCTACACCTTC
TRBJ2-7,TRBV13,few,-,CASSPAGTYEQYF,TGTGCCAGCAGCCCAGCAGGAACCTACGAGCAGTACTTC
TRBJ1-1,TRBV4-1,few,TRBD1,CASSRDRGNTEAFF,TGCGCCAGCAGTCGAGACAGGGGGAACACTGAAGCTTTCTTT
TRBJ1-4,TRBV18,-,-,CATPSGEATNEKLFF,TGTGCCACCCCCTCTGGGGAGGCGACTAATGAAAAACTGTTTTTT
TRBJ2-7,TRBV5-1,few,-,CASSLTTTLSSYEQYF,TGCGCCAGCAGCTTGACGACAACCCTTAGCTCCTACGAGCAGTACTTC
TRBJ2-7,TRBV28,-,TRBD2,CASSLLAGAREQYF,TGTGCCAGCAGTTTACTAGCGGGAGCTAGAGAGCAGTACTTC
TRBJ2-3,TRBV19,-,-,CASSTGTAKKLTDTQYF,TGTGCCAGTAGTACCGGGACTGCGAAAAAATTAACAGATACGCAGTATTTT
TRBJ1-6,TRBV5-1,-,TRBD1,CASSLEGAENSPLHF,TGCGCCAGCAGCTTGGAGGGGGCAGAAAATTCACCCCTCCACTTT
TRBJ2-3,TRBV12-3/TRBV12-4,few,-,CASSRTDTQYF,TGTGCCAGCAGTCGGACAGATACGCAGTATTTT
TRBJ2-3,TRBV11-2,-,TRBD2,CASSLGSGGLIRAQYF,TGTGCCAGCAGCTTAGGTAGCGGGGGACTGATACGGGCGCAGTATTTT
TRBJ1-4,TRBV13,-,-,CASSLALGRQGGGELFF,TGTGCCAGCAGCTTGGCCCTGGGACGGCAGGGAGGTGGGGAACTGTTTTTT